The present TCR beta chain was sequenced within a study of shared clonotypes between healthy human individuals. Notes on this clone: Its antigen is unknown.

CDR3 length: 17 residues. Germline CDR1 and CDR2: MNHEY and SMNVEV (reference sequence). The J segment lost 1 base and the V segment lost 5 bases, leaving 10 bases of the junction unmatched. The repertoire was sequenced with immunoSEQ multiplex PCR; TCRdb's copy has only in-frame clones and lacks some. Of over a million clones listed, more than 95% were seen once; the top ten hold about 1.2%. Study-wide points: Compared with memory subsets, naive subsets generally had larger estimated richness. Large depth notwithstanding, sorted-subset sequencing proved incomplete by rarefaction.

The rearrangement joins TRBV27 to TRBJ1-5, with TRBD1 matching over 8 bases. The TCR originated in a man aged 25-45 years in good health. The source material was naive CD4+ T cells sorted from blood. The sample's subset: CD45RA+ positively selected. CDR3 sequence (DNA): TGTGCCAGCAGTCCATGGACAGGGCTCGGGAGCAATCAGCCCCAGCATTTT. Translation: CASSPWTGLGSNQPQHF.